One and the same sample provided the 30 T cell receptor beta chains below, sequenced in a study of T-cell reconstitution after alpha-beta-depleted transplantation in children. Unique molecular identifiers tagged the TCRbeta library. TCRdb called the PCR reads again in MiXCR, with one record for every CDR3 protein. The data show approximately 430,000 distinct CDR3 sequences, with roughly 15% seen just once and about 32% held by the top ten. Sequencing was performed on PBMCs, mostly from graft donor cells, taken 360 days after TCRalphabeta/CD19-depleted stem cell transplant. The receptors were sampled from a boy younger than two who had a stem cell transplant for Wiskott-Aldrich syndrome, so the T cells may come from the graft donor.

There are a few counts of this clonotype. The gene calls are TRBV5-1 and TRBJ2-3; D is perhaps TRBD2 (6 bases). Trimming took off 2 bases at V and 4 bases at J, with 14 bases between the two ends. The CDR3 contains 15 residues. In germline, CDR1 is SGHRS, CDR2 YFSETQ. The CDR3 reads CASSFQSGRPDTQYF. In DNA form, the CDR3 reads TGCGCCAGCAGCTTCCAAAGCGGGCGGCCAGATACGCAGTATTTT.

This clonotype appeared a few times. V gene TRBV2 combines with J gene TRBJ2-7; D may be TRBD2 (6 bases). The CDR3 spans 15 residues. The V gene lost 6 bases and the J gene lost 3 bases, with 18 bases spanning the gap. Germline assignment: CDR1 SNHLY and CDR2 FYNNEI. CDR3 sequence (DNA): TGTGCCAGCAGCGAGCGGTTGACTAGGTACTACGAGCAGTACTTC. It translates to CASSERLTRYYEQYF. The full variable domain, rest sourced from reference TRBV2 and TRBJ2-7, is EPEVTQTPSHQVTQMGQEVILRCVPISNHLYFYWYRQILGQKVEFLVSFYNNEISEKSEIFDDQFSVERPDGSNFTLKIRSTKLEDSAMYFCASSERLTRYYEQYFGPGTRLTVT.

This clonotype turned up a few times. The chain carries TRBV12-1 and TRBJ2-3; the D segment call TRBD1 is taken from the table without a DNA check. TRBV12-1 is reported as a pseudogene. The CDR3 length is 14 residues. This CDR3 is CASSLNRDPDTQYF. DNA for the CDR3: TGTGCCAGCAGCCTCAACAGGGACCCAGATACGCAGTATTTT.

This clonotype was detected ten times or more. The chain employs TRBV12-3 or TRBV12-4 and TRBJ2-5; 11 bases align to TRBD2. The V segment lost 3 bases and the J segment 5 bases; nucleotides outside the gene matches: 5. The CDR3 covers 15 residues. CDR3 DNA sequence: TGTGCCAGCAGTTTCTTAGCGGGGGGGCCGGAGACCCAGTACTTC. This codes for CASSFLAGGPETQYF.

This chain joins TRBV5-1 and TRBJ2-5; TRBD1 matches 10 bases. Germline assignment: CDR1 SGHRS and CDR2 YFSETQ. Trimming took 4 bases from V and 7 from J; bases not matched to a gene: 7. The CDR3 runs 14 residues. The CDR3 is CASSPRQGAGTQYF. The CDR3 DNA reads TGCGCCAGCAGCCCACGACAGGGGGCAGGGACCCAGTACTTC.

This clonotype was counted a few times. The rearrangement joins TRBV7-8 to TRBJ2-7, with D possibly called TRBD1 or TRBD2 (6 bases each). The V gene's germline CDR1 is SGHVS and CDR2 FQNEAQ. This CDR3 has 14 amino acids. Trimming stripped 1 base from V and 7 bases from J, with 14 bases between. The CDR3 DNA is TGTGCCAGCAGCTTAGACTGGGGGGCTCGGGAGCAGTACTTC. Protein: CASSLDWGAREQYF.

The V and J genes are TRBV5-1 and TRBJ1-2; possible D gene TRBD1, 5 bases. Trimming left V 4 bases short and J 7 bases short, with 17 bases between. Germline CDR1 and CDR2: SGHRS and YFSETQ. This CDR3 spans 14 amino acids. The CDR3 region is CASSPRDPDSGYTF. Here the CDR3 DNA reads TGCGCCAGCAGCCCCAGGGACCCGGACTCTGGCTACACCTTC.

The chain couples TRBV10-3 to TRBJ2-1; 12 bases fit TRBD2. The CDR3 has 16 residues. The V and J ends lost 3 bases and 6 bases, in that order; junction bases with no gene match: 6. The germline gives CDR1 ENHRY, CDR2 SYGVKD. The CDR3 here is CAISEFPSGRGNEQFF. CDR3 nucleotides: TGTGCCATCAGTGAATTTCCTAGCGGGAGGGGCAATGAGCAGTTCTTC.

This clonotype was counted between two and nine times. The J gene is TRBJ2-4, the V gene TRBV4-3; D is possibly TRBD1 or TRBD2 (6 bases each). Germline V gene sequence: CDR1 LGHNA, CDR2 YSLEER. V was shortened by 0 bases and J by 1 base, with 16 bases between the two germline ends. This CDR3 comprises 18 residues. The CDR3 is CASSQDPGGPAAKNIQYF. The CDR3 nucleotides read TGCGCCAGCAGCCAAGATCCCGGGGGCCCGGCGGCCAAAAACATTCAGTACTTC.

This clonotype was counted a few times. The CDR3 is CASSLWPRSTNTGELFF. As DNA, the CDR3 is TGCGCCAGCAGCCTTTGGCCTCGGTCTACGAACACCGGGGAGCTGTTTTTT. V usage is TRBV4-3 and J usage is TRBJ2-2; D not certain. The CDR3 is 17 residues long. CDR1 is LGHNA and CDR2 is YSLEER in the germline V gene. Trimming shortened V by 4 bases and J by 0 bases, and 15 bases separated the two germline ends.

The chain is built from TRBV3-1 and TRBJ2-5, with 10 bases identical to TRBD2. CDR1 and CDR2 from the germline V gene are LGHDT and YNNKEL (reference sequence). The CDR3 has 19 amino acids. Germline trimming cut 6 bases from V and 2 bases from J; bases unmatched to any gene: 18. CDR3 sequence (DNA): TGTGCCAGCAGTTTACTAAAGAGGCGGACTAGCGGCCGACAAGAGACCCAGTACTTC. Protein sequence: CASSLLKRRTSGRQETQYF.

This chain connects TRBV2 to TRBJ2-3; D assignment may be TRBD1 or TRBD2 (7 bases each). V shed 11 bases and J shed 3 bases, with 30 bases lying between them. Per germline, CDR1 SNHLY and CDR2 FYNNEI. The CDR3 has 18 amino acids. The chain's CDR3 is CAFIPPGRGLRRTDTQYF. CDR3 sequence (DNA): TGTGCCTTCATCCCACCGGGGAGGGGGCTTCGGAGGACAGATACGCAGTATTTT.

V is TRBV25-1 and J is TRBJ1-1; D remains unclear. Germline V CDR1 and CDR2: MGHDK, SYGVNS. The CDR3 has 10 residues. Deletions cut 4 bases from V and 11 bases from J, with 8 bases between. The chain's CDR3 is CASSGSKAFF. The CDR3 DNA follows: TGTGCCAGCAGTGGATCGAAGGCTTTCTTT.

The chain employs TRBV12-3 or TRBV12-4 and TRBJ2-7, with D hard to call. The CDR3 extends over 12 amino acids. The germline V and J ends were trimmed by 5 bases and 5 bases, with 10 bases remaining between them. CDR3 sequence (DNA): TGTGCCAGCAGTCCCCTTAGGGACGAGCAGTACTTC. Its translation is CASSPLRDEQYF.

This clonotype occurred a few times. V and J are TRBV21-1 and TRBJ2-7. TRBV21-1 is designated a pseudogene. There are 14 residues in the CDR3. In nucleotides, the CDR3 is TGTGCCAGCAGCAAAGGCGGCATTGTAGGGGAGGAGTACTTC. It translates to CASSKGGIVGEEYF.

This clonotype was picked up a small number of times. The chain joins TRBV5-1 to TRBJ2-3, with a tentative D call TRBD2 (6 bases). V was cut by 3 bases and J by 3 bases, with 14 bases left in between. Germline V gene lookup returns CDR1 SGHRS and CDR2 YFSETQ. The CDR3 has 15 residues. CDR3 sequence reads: CASSSKLAPTDTQYF. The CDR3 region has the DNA TGCGCCAGCAGCTCAAAGCTAGCGCCGACAGATACGCAGTATTTT.

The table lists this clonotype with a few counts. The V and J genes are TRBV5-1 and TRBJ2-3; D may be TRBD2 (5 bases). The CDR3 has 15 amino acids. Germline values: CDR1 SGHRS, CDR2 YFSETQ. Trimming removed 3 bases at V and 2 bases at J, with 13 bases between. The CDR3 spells CASSSPRGNTDTQYF. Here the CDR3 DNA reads TGCGCCAGCAGCTCTCCCCGGGGAAACACAGATACGCAGTATTTT. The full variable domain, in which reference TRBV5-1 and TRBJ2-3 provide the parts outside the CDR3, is KAGVTQTPRYLIKTRGQQVTLSCSPISGHRSVSWYQQTPGQGLQFLFEYFSETQRNKGNFPGRFSGRQFSNSRSEMNVSTLELGDSALYLCASSSPRGNTDTQYFGPGTRLTVL.

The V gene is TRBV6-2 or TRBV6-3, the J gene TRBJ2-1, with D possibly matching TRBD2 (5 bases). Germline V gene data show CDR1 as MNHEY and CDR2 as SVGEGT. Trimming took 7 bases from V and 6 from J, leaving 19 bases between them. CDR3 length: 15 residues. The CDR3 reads CASIPGNPRGNEQFF. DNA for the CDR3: TGTGCCAGCATCCCGGGCAACCCCCGGGGCAATGAGCAGTTCTTC.

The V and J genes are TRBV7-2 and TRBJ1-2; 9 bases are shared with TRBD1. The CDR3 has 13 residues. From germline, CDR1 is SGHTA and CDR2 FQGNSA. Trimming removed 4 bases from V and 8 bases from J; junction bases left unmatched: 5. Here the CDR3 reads CASSSRTGEGYTF. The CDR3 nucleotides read TGTGCCAGCAGCTCCAGGACAGGGGAAGGCTACACCTTC. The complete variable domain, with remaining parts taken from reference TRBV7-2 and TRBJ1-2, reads GAGVSQSPSNKVTEKGKDVELRCDPISGHTALYWYRQSLGQGLEFLIYFQGNSAPDKSGLPSDRFSAERTGGSVSTLTIQRTQQEDSAVYLCASSSRTGEGYTFGSGTRLTVV.

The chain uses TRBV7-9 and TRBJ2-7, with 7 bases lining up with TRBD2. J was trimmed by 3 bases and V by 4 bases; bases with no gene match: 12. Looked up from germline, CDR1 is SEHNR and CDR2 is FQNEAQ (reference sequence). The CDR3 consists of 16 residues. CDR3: CASSSAVSGTGYEQYF. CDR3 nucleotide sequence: TGTGCCAGCAGCTCGGCCGTAAGCGGGACGGGCTACGAGCAGTACTTC. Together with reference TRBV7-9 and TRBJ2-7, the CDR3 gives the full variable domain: DTGVSQNPRHKITKRGQNVTFRCDPISEHNRLYWYRQTLGQGPEFLTYFQNEAQLEKSRLLSDRFSAERPKGSFSTLEIQRTEQGDSAMYLCASSSAVSGTGYEQYFGPGTRLTVT.

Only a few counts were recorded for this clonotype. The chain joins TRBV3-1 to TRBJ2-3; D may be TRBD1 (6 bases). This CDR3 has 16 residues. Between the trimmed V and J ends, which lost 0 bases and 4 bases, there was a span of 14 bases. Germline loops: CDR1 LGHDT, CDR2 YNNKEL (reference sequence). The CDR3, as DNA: TGTGCCAGCAGCCAAGAAGTGCACAGGGCAGCAGATACGCAGTATTTT. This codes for CASSQEVHRAADTQYF.

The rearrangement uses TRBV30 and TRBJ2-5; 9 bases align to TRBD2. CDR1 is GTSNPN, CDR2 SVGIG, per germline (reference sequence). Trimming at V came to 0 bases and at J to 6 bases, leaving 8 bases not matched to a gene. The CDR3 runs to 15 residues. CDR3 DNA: TGTGCCTGGAGTGTACGAGCGGGGGGTAGAAAGACCCAGTACTTC. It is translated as CAWSVRAGGRKTQYF.

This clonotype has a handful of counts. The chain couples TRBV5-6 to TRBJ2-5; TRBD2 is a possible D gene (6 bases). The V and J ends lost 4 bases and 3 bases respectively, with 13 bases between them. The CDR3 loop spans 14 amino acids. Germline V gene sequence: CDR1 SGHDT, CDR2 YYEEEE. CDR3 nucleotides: TGTGCCAGCAGCCAGGAGGGCCCGGAAGAGACCCAGTACTTC. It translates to CASSQEGPEETQYF.

CDR3 sequence (DNA): TGTGCCAGCAGCTTAGGGACTAGCGGGACCACAGATACGCAGTATTTT. Translation gives CASSLGTSGTTDTQYF. The chain has TRBV11-3 and TRBJ2-3; 12 positions match TRBD2. Germline lookup yields CDR1 SGHNT and CDR2 YENEEA. V lost 1 base and J lost 2; bases outside the gene matches: 1. This CDR3 spans 16 amino acids.

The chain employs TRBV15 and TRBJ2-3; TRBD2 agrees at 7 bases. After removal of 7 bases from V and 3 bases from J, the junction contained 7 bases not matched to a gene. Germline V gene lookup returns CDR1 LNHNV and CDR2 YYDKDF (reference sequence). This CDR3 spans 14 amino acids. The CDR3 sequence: CATTGRAGTDTQYF. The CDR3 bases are TGTGCCACCACGGGGAGGGCCGGGACAGATACGCAGTATTTT.

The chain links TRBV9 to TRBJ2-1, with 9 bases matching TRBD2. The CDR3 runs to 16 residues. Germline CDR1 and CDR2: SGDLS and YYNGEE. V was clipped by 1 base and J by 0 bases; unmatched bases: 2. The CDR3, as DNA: TGTGCCAGCAGCGTACTAGCGGGACCCTCCTACAATGAGCAGTTCTTC. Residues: CASSVLAGPSYNEQFF. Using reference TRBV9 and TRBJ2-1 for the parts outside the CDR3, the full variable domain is DSGVTQTPKHLITATGQRVTLRCSPRSGDLSVYWYQQSLDQGLQFLIQYYNGEERAKGNILERFSAQQFPDLHSELNLSSLELGDSALYFCASSVLAGPSYNEQFFGPGTRLTVL.

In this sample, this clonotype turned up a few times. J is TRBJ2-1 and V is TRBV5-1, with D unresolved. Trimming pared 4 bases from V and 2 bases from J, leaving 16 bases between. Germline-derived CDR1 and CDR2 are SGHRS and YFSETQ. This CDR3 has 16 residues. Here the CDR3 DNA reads TGCGCCAGCAGCCCCCCATACGGGCTGCCCTACAATGAGCAGTTCTTC. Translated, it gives CASSPPYGLPYNEQFF.

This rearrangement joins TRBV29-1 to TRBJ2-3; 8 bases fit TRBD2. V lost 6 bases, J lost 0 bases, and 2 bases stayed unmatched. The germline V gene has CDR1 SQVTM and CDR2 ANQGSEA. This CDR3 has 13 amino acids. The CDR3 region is CSVTGGSTDTQYF. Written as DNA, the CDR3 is TGCAGCGTCACGGGGGGGAGCACAGATACGCAGTATTTT.

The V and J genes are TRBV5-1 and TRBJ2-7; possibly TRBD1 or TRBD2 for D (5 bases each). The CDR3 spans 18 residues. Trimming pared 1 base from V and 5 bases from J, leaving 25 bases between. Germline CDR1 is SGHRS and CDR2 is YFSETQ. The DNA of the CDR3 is TGCGCCAGCAGCTTGTCGCGGGCAGGGCGAACGCACTTAAACGAGCAGTACTTC. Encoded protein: CASSLSRAGRTHLNEQYF.

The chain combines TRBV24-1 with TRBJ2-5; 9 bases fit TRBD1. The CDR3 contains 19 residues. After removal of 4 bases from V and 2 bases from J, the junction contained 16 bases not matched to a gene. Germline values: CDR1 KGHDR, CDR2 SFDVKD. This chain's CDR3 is CATSDPSVAGQGFQETQYF. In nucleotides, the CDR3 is TGTGCCACCAGTGACCCGTCAGTCGCGGGACAGGGCTTTCAAGAGACCCAGTACTTC.